The following is a TCR beta chain sequence with its context. Its antigen is still unknown. A second roughly 6 to 12 cycle PCR used barcoded and J-beta primers. A single record per CDR3 protein comes from TCRdb applying MiXCR to the 5' RACE reads. The table includes more than 800,000 distinct CDR3 sequences, 25% to 35% detected once. These data belong to a study of blood T cells in healthy people across ages. Findings of the study overall: TCR beta diversity was tightly associated with the proportion of naive T cells.

The trim removed 3 bases at V and 2 bases at J, leaving 3 bases unmatched. From germline, CDR1 is SQVTM and CDR2 ANQGSEA. This CDR3 is built from 15 residues. V usage is TRBV29-1 and J usage is TRBJ2-2; 10 bases line up with TRBD1. This sequence was found in a woman of 80 years or more in good health. Sequencing used blood. CDR3 sequence (DNA): TGCAGCGTTGAGGGGGACAGGGGTAACACCGGGGAGCTGTTTTTT. This codes for CSVEGDRGNTGELFF.